This T cell receptor (beta chain) was found in a study of neurological immune-mediated disorders. Across the study: Among the roughly 35 patients with multiple sclerosis, some 31 were relapsing-remitting, while 3 were secondary progressive.

V lost 5 bases, J lost 6 bases, and 16 bases lay in between. Germline assignment: CDR1 DFQATT and CDR2 SNEGSKA (reference sequence). The CDR3 runs 13 residues. Study-wide results and caveats: HTLV-1-associated myelopathy ranked highest for TCR clonal expansion and multiple sclerosis lowest, beneath healthy controls.

The method for making cDNA was 5'RACE, and it used 10-nucleotide random UMIs. TCRdb analysed the 5' RACE reads with MiXCR anew, one entry per CDR3 protein. The sample has about 120,000 distinct CDR3 sequences, roughly 3.4% seen once. A total of 2 million PBMCs stored at -80 degrees C provided the unsorted libraries. Of note for this clonotype: Its matching antigen is unknown.

The J gene is TRBJ1-2, the V gene TRBV20-1, with a weak D call TRBD1 (6 bases). The specimen was PBMCs. The origin of this receptor is a woman aged 30 to 39 with multiple sclerosis. CDR3 sequence: CSASGEGEDGYTF. CDR3 nucleotide sequence: TGCAGTGCTTCAGGGGAGGGGGAGGATGGCTACACCTTC.